This TCR beta chain was recorded in a study of tumor and adjacent non-tumor tissue in lung cancer. Overall study findings and caveats: Significantly higher TCR diversity was found in tumor than normal lung. Tumor TCR diversity, when higher, was linked to shorter survival. In normal lung, the top 100 clones were significantly more dominant than in tumor.

TCRbeta libraries were built with three rounds of nested PCR, modified from ARM-PCR. TCRdb reprocessed the multiplex PCR reads with MiXCR, giving one entry per CDR3 protein. The sample shows fewer than 85,000 distinct CDR3 sequences, over 80% of them seen only once. To note about this clonotype: The target antigen is unknown. The junction does not match germline at one end; this may be a read error.

Germline V gene lookup returns CDR1 SGHAT and CDR2 FQDESV (reference sequence). The CDR3 sequence is 15 residues long. RNA was extracted from bulk tissue without any cell sorting. Between August and November 2014, newly diagnosed, chemotherapy-naive lung cancer patients underwent thoracic surgery in China. The TCR was taken from a woman between 50 and 59 years old with non-small cell lung cancer. The chain links TRBV11-1 to TRBJ2-1; D ambiguous. Sample: lung tumor tissue. The CDR3 is CANSSGPSSYNEQFF. CDR3 bases: TGTGCCAACAGCTCTGGTCCAAGCTCCTACAATGAGCAGTTCTTC.